These T cell receptor beta chains were read from a single sample in a study of T cell repertoires in cytomegalovirus infection. TCRdb re-called the reads through MiXCR, storing one row per CDR3 protein. The sample consists of about 700,000 distinct CDR3 sequences, around 32% of them appearing once. Antigens for these TCRs are unknown. The sequences come from cultured PBMCs, collected from culture after CMV antigen stimulation. The receptors were sampled from a human donor in good health (CMV status not recorded). Some clones in this sample may be carry-over from other donors' samples. CDR3s include the opening cysteine and the closing phenylalanine or tryptophan. The D gene is left open where the match is weak. Size is omitted from some rows. Given values are once, few, many or a class for expanded clones.

>.|TRBD2|TRBJ2-3|TRBV5-4
CASSLAPGLAGTGGDTQYF
TGTGCCAGCAGCTTGGCGCCGGGGCTAGCGGGCACTGGCGGAGATACGCAGTATTTT
>.|TRBD2|TRBJ2-1|TRBV5-5
CASRWGGGNYNEQFF
TGTGCCAGCCGCTGGGGGGGGGGGAACTACAATGAGCAGTTCTTC
>.|.|TRBJ2-1|TRBV15
CATSRDLGYEQFF
TGTGCCACCAGCAGAGATCTAGGCTACGAGCAGTTCTTC
>.|TRBD1|TRBJ2-2|TRBV7-9
CASSLPPTGTANTGELFF
TGTGCCAGCAGCTTACCCCCCACCGGGACAGCGAACACCGGGGAGCTGTTTTTT
>few|TRBD2|TRBJ2-5|TRBV18
CASSRGLAGDETQYF
TGTGCCAGCTCACGGGGGCTAGCGGGAGACGAGACCCAGTACTTC
>many|.|TRBJ1-1|TRBV5-5
CASSFDPLTEAFF
TGTGCCAGCAGCTTTGATCCCCTCACTGAAGCTTTCTTT
>few|.|TRBJ2-5|TRBV2
CASSVGFQETQYF
TGTGCCAGCAGTGTAGGGTTTCAAGAGACCCAGTACTTC
>once|.|TRBJ2-3|TRBV20-1
CSARLMSGIREGDTQYF
TGCAGTGCTAGATTAATGTCCGGGATCCGGGAAGGGGATACGCAGTATTTT
>.|.|TRBJ1-1|TRBV12-3/TRBV12-4
CASSFGFYGDSSNTEAFF
TGTGCCAGCAGTTTCGGATTCTATGGCGACTCGTCGAACACTGAAGCTTTCTTT
>few|.|TRBJ1-4|TRBV10-3
CAICRDLNEKLFF
TGTGCCATCTGCCGGGACTTAAATGAAAAACTGTTTTTT
>many|TRBD1|TRBJ1-1|TRBV7-6
CASSLGQGTEAFF
TGTGCCAGCAGCTTGGGACAGGGAACTGAAGCTTTCTTT
>few|.|TRBJ1-2|TRBV24-1
CATLDLGCGANYGYTF
TGTGCCACCCTGGATTTGGGGTGTGGGGCTAACTATGGCTACACCTTC
>few|.|TRBJ1-5|TRBV20-1
CSARDPGGSNQPQHF
TGCAGTGCTAGAGATCCGGGGGGCAGCAATCAGCCCCAGCATTTT
>.|TRBD1|TRBJ1-6|TRBV6-5
CASHQGAYSPLHF
TGTGCCTCCCATCAGGGGGCTTATTCACCCCTCCACTTT
>.|TRBD2|TRBJ2-7|TRBV10-3
CAISTASGGFDEQYF
TGTGCCATCAGTACAGCCAGCGGGGGTTTCGACGAGCAGTACTTC
>.|.|TRBJ1-5|TRBV19
CASQTVLGQPQHF
TGTGCCAGTCAGACAGTTTTGGGTCAGCCCCAGCATTTT
>few|.|TRBJ2-7|TRBV7-9
CASSLADREQYF
TGTGCCAGCAGCTTAGCGGACAGAGAGCAGTACTTC
>.|.|TRBJ2-6|TRBV27
CASSPTVLLSGANVLTF
TGTGCCAGCAGTCCGACAGTCCTACTCTCTGGGGCCAACGTCCTGACTTTC
>.|TRBD1|TRBJ2-7|TRBV20-1
CSARDGGTGVNEQYF
TGCAGTGCTAGAGATGGGGGGACAGGGGTGAACGAGCAGTACTTC
>once|.|TRBJ2-1|TRBV7-1
CASTYFPPLNEQFF
TGTGCCAGCACCTACTTTCCCCCTTTGAATGAGCAGTTCTTC
>.|TRBD1|TRBJ1-2|TRBV19
CASSLRDRRGYTF
TGTGCCAGTAGTCTCCGGGACAGACGAGGCTACACCTTC
>few|TRBD2|TRBJ2-3|TRBV20-1
CSAGMRRESTDTQYF
TGCAGTGCGGGGATGCGGCGGGAGAGCACAGATACGCAGTATTTT
>few|.|TRBJ1-2|TRBV7-8
CASSPLRVTAPYGYTF
TGTGCCAGCAGCCCCCTGCGGGTAACCGCGCCGTATGGCTACACCTTC
>many|.|TRBJ2-1|TRBV7-2
CASSHRLTQFF
TGTGCCAGCAGCCACCGACTAACCCAGTTCTTC
>.|TRBD1|TRBJ2-7|TRBV4-1
CASSQVGAGGSYEQYF
TGCGCCAGCAGCCAAGTTGGGGCAGGGGGATCCTACGAGCAGTACTTC
>.|TRBD1|TRBJ2-3|TRBV5-4
CASSLYRDRSTDTQYF
TGTGCCAGCAGCTTGTACCGGGACAGGTCCACCGATACGCAGTATTTT
>.|.|TRBJ1-1|TRBV7-2
CATTRRALMNTEAFF
TGTGCCACCACAAGGCGGGCCCTGATGAACACTGAAGCTTTCTTT
>.|.|TRBJ1-5|TRBV6-8
CASSYGRNQPQHF
TGTGCCAGCAGTTACGGGCGCAATCAGCCCCAGCATTTT
>.|TRBD2|TRBJ2-3|TRBV20-1
CSALTVGGSLTTDTQYF
TGCAGTGCCTTGACCGTGGGCGGGAGCCTCACCACAGATACGCAGTATTTT
>once|TRBD2|TRBJ2-1|TRBV6-2/TRBV6-3
CASNEPGLAVEQFF
TGTGCCAGCAACGAACCGGGACTAGCGGTTGAGCAGTTCTTC
>.|TRBD2|TRBJ2-1|TRBV7-6
CASSQPLAGAHEQFF
TGTGCCAGCAGCCAACCTTTAGCGGGGGCCCATGAGCAGTTCTTC
>.|.|TRBJ2-2|TRBV28
CASSNDRWLTGELFF
TGTGCCAGCAGTAACGACAGGTGGCTGACCGGGGAGCTGTTTTTT
>.|.|TRBJ1-2|TRBV5-4
CASSLEFRAEDYGYTF
TGTGCCAGCAGCTTGGAGTTTCGAGCCGAAGACTATGGCTACACCTTC
>.|TRBD2|TRBJ2-1|TRBV7-2
CARSSPSSGGARDNEQFF
TGTGCCCGCAGCTCTCCCTCTAGCGGGGGGGCTAGGGACAATGAGCAGTTCTTC
>many|.|TRBJ2-1|TRBV7-8
CASSLQIRHNEQFF
TGTGCCAGCAGCTTACAGATCAGGCACAATGAGCAGTTCTTC
>.|.|TRBJ1-6|TRBV19
CASSPPASGGVSPLHF
TGTGCCAGTAGCCCCCCCGCATCAGGCGGTGTGTCACCCCTCCACTTT
>.|TRBD1|TRBJ2-5|TRBV20-1
CSAPDRGQETQYF
TGCAGTGCGCCCGACAGGGGCCAAGAGACCCAGTACTTC
>once|.|TRBJ1-1|TRBV20-1
CSAITGWYPEAFF
TGCAGTGCCATAACGGGGTGGTATCCCGAAGCTTTCTTT
>.|.|TRBJ1-1|TRBV7-6
CASSQIRTTFNTEAFF
TGTGCCAGCAGCCAGATTAGGACGACATTTAACACTGAAGCTTTCTTT
>.|.|TRBJ1-1|TRBV9
CASSLLTGSDEAFF
TGTGCCAGCAGCCTCCTCACGGGTAGCGATGAAGCTTTCTTT
>few|.|TRBJ2-7|TRBV6-2/TRBV6-3
CASSPTGSYEQYF
TGTGCCAGCAGCCCGACAGGTTCCTACGAGCAGTACTTC
>.|.|TRBJ1-4|TRBV4-1
CASSQAEKLFF
TGCGCCAGCAGCCAAGCTGAAAAACTGTTTTTT
>few|.|TRBJ2-7|TRBV11-2
CASSLEASDNYEQYF
TGTGCCAGCAGCTTAGAAGCTAGCGACAACTACGAGCAGTACTTC
>.|.|TRBJ1-2|TRBV6-1
CASSDIPSRKAGNGYTF
TGTGCCAGCAGTGATATCCCCTCTCGAAAGGCTGGGAATGGCTACACCTTC
>few|TRBD2|TRBJ2-7|TRBV12-3/TRBV12-4
CASSYLVGRERRSEQYF
TGTGCCAGCAGTTATTTGGTGGGGCGGGAGCGGCGTAGCGAGCAGTACTTC
>.|.|TRBJ2-3|TRBV20-1
CSARVPGDTQYF
TGCAGTGCTAGAGTGCCCGGAGATACGCAGTATTTT
>.|TRBD2|TRBJ2-7|TRBV4-2
CASSWGLTYEQYF
TGTGCCAGCAGCTGGGGACTAACCTACGAGCAGTACTTC
>few|.|TRBJ2-3|TRBV12-3/TRBV12-4
CASSLSGTPADTQYF
TGTGCCAGCAGTTTATCGGGGACACCTGCAGATACGCAGTATTTT
>.|TRBD2|TRBJ2-3|TRBV2
CASSVGLGDTQYF
TGTGCCAGCAGTGTGGGACTAGGAGATACGCAGTATTTT
>.|TRBD2|TRBJ2-1|TRBV20-1
CSAKAGGPYNEQFF
TGCAGTGCTAAGGCGGGGGGGCCCTACAATGAGCAGTTCTTC
>few|TRBD2|TRBJ2-1|TRBV24-1
CATSESGLADNEQFF
TGTGCCACCAGTGAGAGTGGACTAGCGGACAATGAGCAGTTCTTC
>many|.|TRBJ2-1|TRBV7-2
CASSSSVTSPGQFF
TGTGCCAGCAGCTCCTCCGTCACGTCTCCGGGGCAGTTCTTC
>once|.|TRBJ2-7|TRBV11-1
CASSVELGPGYEQYF
TGTGCCAGCAGCGTGGAGTTAGGGCCGGGTTACGAGCAGTACTTC
>many|TRBD2|TRBJ2-3|TRBV7-2
CASSTPGLPADTQYF
TGTGCCAGCAGCACACCGGGACTACCGGCAGATACGCAGTATTTT